This TCR beta chain came from a study of shared clonotypes between healthy human individuals (dated by TCRdb to the early 2020s). The study in broad terms: The cohort comprised a couple of women and a few men aged 18 to 49 years. Blood TCR repertoires of about five healthy adults were deeply sequenced to estimate repertoire size and the extent of clonotype sharing between individuals. Different laboratories and diverse techniques were used to prepare libraries and sequence TCR repertoires, to increase sequencing depth and limit assay-specific biases. Leukapheresis yielded between about 0.94 and 9.5 billion PBMCs per donor.

Donors were healthy HIV-negative adults with no recently reported acute infections or vaccinations. Only Caucasian adults living in Nashville, Tennessee, USA were represented among the donors. In the unsorted samples, 70 million to 95 million PBMCs were counted, and genomic DNA was extracted using the QIAamp DNA Blood Mini kit. After blood collection by leukapheresis, PBMCs were isolated using Ficoll-Histopaque density gradient centrifugation and then cryopreserved in the vapor phase of liquid nitrogen. V loses 0 bases, J loses 6 bases, and the germline ends lie 12 bases apart. CDR1 and CDR2 are drawn from the germline V gene (reference sequence): MNHNY, SVGAGI. Counted from cysteine to phenylalanine, this CDR3 has 15 amino acids. CDR3 DNA only is kept here, 45 bases in frame from base 1. TCR CDR3 regions were amplified from genomic DNA by multiplex PCR using the deep immunoSEQ assay. Extracted genomic DNA from each cell subset was distributed evenly across all wells of several immunoSEQ 96-well plates, and each plate was treated as a replicate. For unsorted PBMC, approximately 300 ng of genomic DNA, equivalent to about 30,000 T cell genomes, went into each replicate PCR. Ten immunoSEQ deep assay plates were used to sequence unsorted PBMC genomic DNA. Purified libraries were quantified with a Qubit 3.0 fluorometer, sized on a Bioanalyzer 2100, and re-quantified with the KAPA Library Quantification kit. Every immunoSEQ 96-well plate was sequenced on a dedicated single-read 150-cycle Illumina NextSeq 550 flow cell. Per the source publication's procedure: Because the immunoSEQ output included only junctional sequences and no quality scores, the filtering could not be the same as the filtering used for full-length reads. To assign V/J genes and CDR3, sequences were annotated against IMGT germline references using PyIR, a Python wrapper for IgBLAST v1.9. Reads with weak V/J assignments (E-value above 1e-6), missing CDR3, stop codons, out-of-frame junctions, or ambiguous translated residues were removed. A V3J clonotype was defined by an identical inferred V gene, J gene, and CDR3 amino acid sequence. Percentage overlap between repertoires was computed as shared unique clonotypes divided by the size of the smaller repertoire. Richness of each repertoire was evaluated using RTK rarefaction, the Chao1 estimator, and Recon v2.1 estimates of unobserved clonotypes. TCRdb mirrors the immuneACCESS table, restricted to in-frame sequences. Some clones are absent from its copies; in checked studies, under half trace to an unresolved V gene, and the reason for the others is unknown. That table gives V, J and clone size, and the DNA gave D and trimming. The sample table records about 480,000 clones; less than 85% of these occur just once. 10% to 15% of the sample lies in the top ten.

With regard to this clone: Its antigen is still unknown. No clone much larger than this one lies a single base away; base qualities are absent.

Paper-wide results and their limitations: The genetic and exposure-history diversity represented was limited by the small number of donors. Sampling was limited to blood, and TCR repertoires in tissue likely differ from TCR repertoires in blood. Based on pairwise subsampling, the degree of clonotype sharing among donors was expected to be affected by sequencing depth.

The sample was PBMCs. This clonotype originated in a woman in her thirties or forties in good health. Some clones in this sample may be carry-over from other donors' samples. This sequence uses TRBV6-6 and TRBJ1-5, and possibly TRBD1, on 5 matching bases. This receptor has the CDR3 CASSYSDSPGQPQHF. The DNA sequence is TGTGCCAGCAGTTACTCCGACAGCCCCGGTCAGCCCCAGCATTTT.